These 18 T cell receptor beta chains originate from one sample sequenced in a study of vaccination and CD4 T cells after COVID-19. Sequencing of DNA taken from cultured CD4+ T cells relied on the Oncomine TCR Beta short-read assay. Via MiXCR, TCRdb re-called the PCR reads, giving one row per CDR3 protein. In the table there are tens of thousands of distinct CDR3 sequences, about 56% of which are singletons. For these receptors, no antigen is known. This sample's treatment: approximately nine-day PBMC culture with coronavirus spike peptide pools or control peptides (ViraFEST assay). Sequenced material: CD4+ T cells from blood, cultured in vitro. The receptors originated from a human donor who had recovered from COVID-19.

This chain links TRBV6-2 or TRBV6-3 with TRBJ1-5; D might be TRBD1 (6 bases). Germline assignment: CDR1 MNHEY and CDR2 SVGEGT. The CDR3 is 15 residues long. V lost 6 bases to trimming and J lost 3 bases, with 15 bases between them. In DNA form, the CDR3 reads TGTGCCAGCAGGCCTCTGACAGGTTACAATCAGCCCCAGCATTTT. Translation: CASRPLTGYNQPQHF.

The V and J genes are TRBV28 and TRBJ2-2, with TRBD1 matching over 7 bases. Per the germline V gene, CDR1 is MDHEN and CDR2 is SYDVKM. The CDR3 covers 15 residues. V gave up 10 bases and J gave up 1 base; unmatched junction bases: 9. CDR3 DNA: TGTGCCACCCTCAACAGGGGCGGGAACACCGGGGAGCTGTTTTTT. Its translation is CATLNRGGNTGELFF.

The chain joins TRBV7-2 to TRBJ1-2; perhaps TRBD1 as D (5 bases). V was shortened by 6 bases and J by 1 base, with 18 bases between the two germline ends. CDR3 length: 16 residues. Germline V gene sequence: CDR1 SGHTA, CDR2 FQGNSA. The CDR3 nucleotides are TGTGCCAGCAGTTCCGGGGGATACCGGCTTAACTATGGCTACACCTTC. It yields the protein CASSSGGYRLNYGYTF. Variable domain in full (rest from reference TRBV7-2 and TRBJ1-2): GAGVSQSPSNKVTEKGKDVELRCDPISGHTALYWYRQSLGQGLEFLIYFQGNSAPDKSGLPSDRFSAERTGGSVSTLTIQRTQQEDSAVYLCASSSGGYRLNYGYTFGSGTRLTVV.

The chain recombines TRBV7-2 with TRBJ2-2; D is uncertain. The CDR3 loop spans 14 amino acids. From germline, CDR1 is SGHTA and CDR2 FQGNSA. The V end lost 2 bases, the J end lost 4 bases, and 8 bases lay between the germline ends. CDR3 DNA: TGTGCCAGCAGCTTACCGGTGGGCACCGGGGAGCTGTTTTTT. Translated, it gives CASSLPVGTGELFF.

The V and J genes are TRBV6-1 and TRBJ2-4; D perhaps matches TRBD2 (5 bases). The V and J ends lost 3 bases and 0 bases respectively, with 12 bases between them. Germline V gene sequence: CDR1 MNHNS, CDR2 SASEGT. The CDR3 spans 16 residues. CDR3 coding DNA: TGTGCCAGCAGTGACCCCGGAGGCGTAGCCAAAAACATTCAGTACTTC. As protein: CASSDPGGVAKNIQYF.

The CDR3 sequence: CASSERPRGRIADTQYF. Written as DNA, the CDR3 is TGTGCCAGCAGCGAACGACCCAGGGGGCGCATCGCAGATACGCAGTATTTT. The rearrangement uses TRBV7-9 and TRBJ2-3; TRBD1 matches 8 bases. Germline assignment: CDR1 SEHNR and CDR2 FQNEAQ (reference sequence). The CDR3 sequence is 17 residues long. V gave up 5 bases and J gave up 4 bases; unmatched junction bases: 14. Looking up the rest from reference TRBV7-9 and TRBJ2-3 gives the full variable domain: DTGVSQNPRHKITKRGQNVTFRCDPISEHNRLYWYRQTLGQGPEFLTYFQNEAQLEKSRLLSDRFSAERPKGSFSTLEIQRTEQGDSAMYLCASSERPRGRIADTQYFGPGTRLTVL.

This chain links TRBV10-3 with TRBJ1-1; D not certain. The CDR3 totals 13 residues. V was cut by 8 bases and J by 4 bases, with 14 bases left in between. Germline CDR1 and CDR2: ENHRY and SYGVKD. The CDR3 is CAIGNPPGTEAFF. Written as DNA, the CDR3 is TGTGCCATCGGTAACCCCCCAGGCACTGAAGCTTTCTTT.

This clonotype was seen a few times. CDR3 protein: CASSSLPGQGRRYTF. CDR3 in DNA: TGTGCCAGCAGCTCGTTACCCGGACAGGGGCGGCGCTACACCTTC. The V and J genes are TRBV11-2 and TRBJ1-2, with 9 nucleotides matching TRBD1. The V segment lost 4 bases and the J segment 9 bases; nucleotides outside the gene matches: 12. This CDR3 is 15 amino acids long. Germline V gives CDR1 SGHAT, CDR2 FQNNGV. The entire variable domain, with the rest obtained from reference TRBV11-2 and TRBJ1-2, is as follows: EAGVAQSPRYKIIEKRQSVAFWCNPISGHATLYWYQQILGQGPKLLIQFQNNGVVDDSQLPKDRFSAERLKGVDSTLKIQPAKLEDSAVYLCASSSLPGQGRRYTFGSGTRLTVV.

The genes are TRBV28 and TRBJ2-7; D not certain. The CDR3 totals 15 residues. From germline, CDR1 is MDHEN and CDR2 SYDVKM. V was pared by 2 bases and J by 0 bases, with 11 bases between. The CDR3 spells CASSLRGRSSYEQYF. In nucleotides, the CDR3 is TGTGCCAGCAGTTTACGAGGAAGGAGCTCCTACGAGCAGTACTTC.

The chain combines TRBV7-2 with TRBJ2-3, with D unresolved. Per the germline V gene, CDR1 is SGHTA and CDR2 is FQGNSA. V was cut by 5 bases and J by 2 bases, with 5 bases left in between. There are 12 residues in the CDR3. The CDR3 bases are TGTGCCAGCAGCCCATTCACAGATACGCAGTATTTT. Amino acid sequence: CASSPFTDTQYF.

This clonotype was recorded only once. This chain joins TRBV19 and TRBJ2-3; D ambiguous. There are 11 residues in the CDR3. Germline V gives CDR1 LNHDA, CDR2 SQIVND (reference sequence). Trimming cost V 5 bases and J 6 bases, with 6 bases left between them. The CDR3 nucleotides read TGTGCCAGTAGTTCCGGGGATACGCAGTATTTT. Protein: CASSSGDTQYF.

This clonotype has just a few counts. The chain is built from TRBV10-3 and TRBJ1-5, with no clear D. Germline assignment: CDR1 ENHRY and CDR2 SYGVKD. With 2 bases removed from V and 2 bases from J, the gap between germline ends came to 7 bases. The CDR3 sequence is 14 residues long. CDR3 sequence (DNA): TGTGCCATCAGTGAGACGGGAGGCAATCAGCCCCAGCATTTT. This codes for CAISETGGNQPQHF.

This clonotype occurred a few times. The V and J genes are TRBV7-2 and TRBJ1-3, with TRBD1 identical over 8 bases. The CDR3 is made up of 16 amino acids. Germline loops: CDR1 SGHTA, CDR2 FQGNSA. The V and J ends lost 5 bases and 2 bases, in that order; junction bases with no gene match: 8. The CDR3 loop reads CASSRRTGSTGNTIYF. CDR3 DNA sequence: TGTGCCAGCAGCCGCCGGACAGGGTCGACTGGAAACACCATATATTTT.

A few counts support this clonotype. The CDR3 DNA reads TGTGCCAGCCAGGGGCCTGGGGCCAACGTCCTGACTTTC. The encoded protein is CASQGPGANVLTF. This rearrangement joins TRBV27 to TRBJ2-6, with D perhaps TRBD1 (6 bases). Germline CDR1 reads MNHEY; CDR2 reads SMNVEV (reference sequence). The V gene lost 8 bases and the J gene lost 2 bases, with 7 bases spanning the gap. The CDR3 has 13 amino acids.

The V call is TRBV10-3, the J call TRBJ1-4; D uncertain. The V gene lost 3 bases and the J gene lost 8 bases, with 10 bases spanning the gap. The CDR3 extends over 13 amino acids. CDR1 and CDR2 from the germline V gene are ENHRY and SYGVKD. The CDR3 region is CAISDGVREKLFF. For the CDR3, the DNA is TGTGCCATCAGTGACGGTGTGAGGGAAAAACTGTTTTTT.

The chain combines TRBV7-2 with TRBJ1-5; the D gene is possibly TRBD1 (5 bases). Trimming left V 4 bases short and J 2 bases short, with 21 bases between. This CDR3 is 18 amino acids long. Per germline, CDR1 SGHTA and CDR2 FQGNSA. Here the CDR3 reads CASSSPGGVTLGNQPQHF. The CDR3 DNA is TGTGCCAGCAGCTCCCCGGGGGGTGTTACCCTTGGCAATCAGCCCCAGCATTTT.

The V gene is TRBV12-3 or TRBV12-4, the J gene TRBJ1-2; tentative D call: TRBD1 (6 bases). The CDR3 has 14 residues. V was pared by 6 bases and J by 4 bases, with 15 bases between. CDR3 sequence (DNA): TGTGCCAGCAGCCATCTTAGGGGGGGCTATGGCTACACCTTC. Translated: CASSHLRGGYGYTF.

The genes are TRBV6-2 or TRBV6-3 and TRBJ2-5; 8 bases line up with TRBD1. CDR3 length equals 16 residues. V gave up 3 bases and J gave up 4 bases; unmatched junction bases: 10. CDR1 and CDR2 (germline): MNHEY, SVGEGT. The CDR3 coding sequence is TGTGCCAGCAGTTATGGTGGTGGGACAGGCGGAGAGACCCAGTACTTC. It codes for CASSYGGGTGGETQYF.